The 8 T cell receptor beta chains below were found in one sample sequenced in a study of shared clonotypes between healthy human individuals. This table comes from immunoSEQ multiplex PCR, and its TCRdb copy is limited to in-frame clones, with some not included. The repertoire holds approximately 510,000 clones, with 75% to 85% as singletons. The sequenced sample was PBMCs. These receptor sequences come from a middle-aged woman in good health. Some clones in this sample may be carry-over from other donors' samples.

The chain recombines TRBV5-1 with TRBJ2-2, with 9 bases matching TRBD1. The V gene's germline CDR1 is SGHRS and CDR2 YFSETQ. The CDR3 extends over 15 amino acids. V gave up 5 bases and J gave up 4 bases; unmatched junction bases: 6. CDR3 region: CASRKDRGVTGELFF. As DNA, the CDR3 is TGCGCCAGCAGGAAGGACAGGGGCGTCACCGGGGAGCTGTTTTTT.

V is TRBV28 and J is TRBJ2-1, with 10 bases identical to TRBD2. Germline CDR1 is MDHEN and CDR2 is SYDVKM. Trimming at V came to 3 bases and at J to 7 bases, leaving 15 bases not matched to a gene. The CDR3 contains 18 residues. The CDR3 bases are TGTGCCAGCAGTTTGACGGCTAGCGGGAGCATAGGGAGAAATGAGCAGTTCTTC. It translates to CASSLTASGSIGRNEQFF. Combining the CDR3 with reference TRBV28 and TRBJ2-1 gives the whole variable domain DVKVTQSSRYLVKRTGEKVFLECVQDMDHENMFWYRQDPGLGLRLIYFSYDVKMKEKGDIPEGYSVSREKKERFSLILESASTNQTSMYLCASSLTASGSIGRNEQFFGPGTRLTVL.

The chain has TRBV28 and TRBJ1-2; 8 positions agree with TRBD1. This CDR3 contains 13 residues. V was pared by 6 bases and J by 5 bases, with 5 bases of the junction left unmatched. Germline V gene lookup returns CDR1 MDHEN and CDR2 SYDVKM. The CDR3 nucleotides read TGTGCCAGCAGGACAGGGGCCAAATATGGCTACACCTTC. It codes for CASRTGAKYGYTF.

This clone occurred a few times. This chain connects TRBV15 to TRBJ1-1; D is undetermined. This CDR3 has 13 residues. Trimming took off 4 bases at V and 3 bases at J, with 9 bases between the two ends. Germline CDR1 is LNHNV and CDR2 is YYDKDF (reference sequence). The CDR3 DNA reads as TGTGCCACCAGCAAAGGACTGTACACTGAAGCTTTCTTT. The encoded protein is CATSKGLYTEAFF.

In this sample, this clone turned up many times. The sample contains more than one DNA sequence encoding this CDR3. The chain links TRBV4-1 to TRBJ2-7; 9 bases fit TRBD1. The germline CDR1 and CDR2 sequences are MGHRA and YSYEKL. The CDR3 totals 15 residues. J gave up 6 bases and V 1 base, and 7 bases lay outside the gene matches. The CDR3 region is CASSQAPGQGREQYF. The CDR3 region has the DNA TGCGCCAGCAGCCAAGCGCCGGGACAGGGTCGCGAGCAGTACTTC.

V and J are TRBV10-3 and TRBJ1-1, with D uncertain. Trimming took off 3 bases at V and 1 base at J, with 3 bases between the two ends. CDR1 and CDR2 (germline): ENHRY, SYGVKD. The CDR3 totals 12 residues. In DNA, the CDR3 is TGTGCCATCAGTGATTGGAACACTGAAGCTTTCTTT. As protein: CAISDWNTEAFF.

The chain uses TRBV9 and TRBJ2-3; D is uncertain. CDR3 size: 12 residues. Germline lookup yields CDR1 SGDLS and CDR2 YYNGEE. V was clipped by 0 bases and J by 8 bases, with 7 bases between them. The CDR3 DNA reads TGTGCCAGCAGCGTAGCTACGGGTACGCAGTATTTT. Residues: CASSVATGTQYF.

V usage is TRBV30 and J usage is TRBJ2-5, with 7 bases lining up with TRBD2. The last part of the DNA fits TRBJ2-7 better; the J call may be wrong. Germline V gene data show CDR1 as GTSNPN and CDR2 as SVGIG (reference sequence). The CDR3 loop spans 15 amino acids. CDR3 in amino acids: CAWSRKVGGNGEQYF. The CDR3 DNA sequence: TGTGCCTGGAGTAGAAAGGTGGGGGGGAACGGCGAGCAGTACTTC.